A single sample gave rise to the 17 T cell receptor beta chains below, sequenced in a study of shared clonotypes between healthy human individuals. The method was immunoSEQ multiplex PCR; TCRdb's version includes in-frame clones alone and lacks a portion of them. The sample contains about 1 million clones, around four fifths of which appear only once. Sample: memory CD4+ T cells sorted from blood. Subset meaning: CD45RA-negative fraction. The source of these receptors is a young man in good health.

Notes on this clone: This specimen includes other DNA sequences encoding the same CDR3. The CDR3 reads CASSLVGQGVYNEQFF. CDR3 DNA sequence: TGTGCCAGCAGCTTGGTGGGACAGGGTGTGTACAATGAGCAGTTCTTC. The chain uses TRBV5-4 and TRBJ2-1; 9 bases line up with TRBD1. V was pared by 0 bases and J by 4 bases, with 5 bases of the junction left unmatched. The germline V gene encodes CDR1 SGHNT and CDR2 YYREEE (reference sequence). The CDR3 spans 16 residues.

DNA for the CDR3: TGTGCCAGCAGTTGGGACCGGCTGGGGTACTATGGCTACACCTTC. Translating gives CASSWDRLGYYGYTF. The chain carries TRBV27 and TRBJ1-2, with D perhaps TRBD1 (5 bases). Germline values: CDR1 MNHEY, CDR2 SMNVEV (reference sequence). CDR3 length: 15 residues. V lost 4 bases to trimming and J lost 3 bases, with 15 bases between them.

The chain has TRBV5-6 and TRBJ2-4; TRBD1 might be the D (5 bases). CDR1 and CDR2 (germline): SGHDT, YYEEEE. The CDR3 sequence is 12 residues long. V lost 6 bases and J 9 bases, leaving 13 bases between the germline ends. CDR3 amino acids: CASTRAQGIQYF. The CDR3 nucleotides are TGTGCCAGCACCAGGGCCCAGGGCATTCAGTACTTC.

The chain uses TRBV28 and TRBJ1-5, with TRBD1 identical over 9 bases. Germline values: CDR1 MDHEN, CDR2 SYDVKM. The junction had 6 bases not matched to a gene; V was cut back by 5 bases and J by 4 bases. This CDR3 is 15 amino acids long. The CDR3 DNA follows: TGTGCCAGCAGTCCCGGGACAGGGAGGAATCAGCCCCAGCATTTT. Translated, it gives CASSPGTGRNQPQHF.

The chain is built from TRBV6-1 and TRBJ1-5, with D perhaps matching TRBD1 (6 bases). The CDR3 extends over 13 amino acids. Germline-derived CDR1 and CDR2 are MNHNS and SASEGT. V was cut by 8 bases and J by 2 bases, with 10 bases left in between. The DNA for the CDR3 is TGTGCCAGCTTCGGGGGCGGCAATCAGCCCCAGCATTTT. Translating it yields CASFGGGNQPQHF.

To note about this clone: This sample includes further DNA sequences coding for the same CDR3. The genes are TRBV7-2 and TRBJ2-3, with 7 bases that match TRBD2. This CDR3 region has 15 residues. Germline CDR1 reads SGHTA; CDR2 reads FQGNSA. V lost 2 bases to trimming and J lost 0 bases; unmatched junction nucleotides: 2. CDR3 protein: CASSLQAGSTDTQYF. The DNA for the CDR3 is TGTGCCAGCAGCTTACAAGCGGGAAGCACAGATACGCAGTATTTT.

With respect to this clone: Different DNA sequences within this sample yield the same CDR3. The chain recombines TRBV10-1 with TRBJ2-1; D is tentatively TRBD1 or TRBD2 (5 bases each). Trimming removed 3 bases from V and 0 bases from J, with 6 bases in between. Germline CDR1 reads WNHNN; CDR2 reads SYGVQD (reference sequence). This CDR3 has 14 amino acids. The CDR3: CASSDGGSYNEQFF. The CDR3 region has the DNA TGCGCCAGCAGTGATGGGGGCTCCTACAATGAGCAGTTCTTC.

This clone was seen only a few times. V usage is TRBV6-6 and J usage is TRBJ2-7; 7 nucleotides agree with TRBD1. The CDR3 has 11 residues. CDR1 MNHNY and CDR2 SVGAGI come from the germline V gene (reference sequence). J gave up 5 bases and V 9 bases, and 4 bases lay outside the gene matches. The CDR3 nucleotides read TGTGCCAGTCGACAGGGAAACGAGCAGTACTTC. Encoded protein: CASRQGNEQYF.

The rearrangement joins TRBV2 to TRBJ2-5, with 8 positions matching TRBD2. Trimming removed 2 bases from V and 4 bases from J; junction bases left unmatched: 6. Germline V gene data show CDR1 as SNHLY and CDR2 as FYNNEI. The CDR3 is 15 amino acids. The CDR3 loop reads CASSENRAGGETQYF. Here the CDR3 DNA reads TGTGCCAGCAGTGAAAATCGTGCGGGAGGAGAGACCCAGTACTTC.

DNA of the CDR3: TGTGCCAGCAGTTTATCTCGGGGGACCACAGATACGCAGTATTTT. It translates to CASSLSRGTTDTQYF. This chain links TRBV27 with TRBJ2-3, with TRBD2 as a possible D gene (6 bases). From germline, CDR1 is MNHEY and CDR2 SMNVEV (reference sequence). The CDR3 has 15 amino acids. V lost 0 bases, J lost 2 bases, and 9 bases lay in between.

This rearrangement joins TRBV27 to TRBJ2-4; 12 nucleotides align to TRBD1. CDR1 is MNHEY, CDR2 SMNVEV, per germline (reference sequence). The CDR3 runs 17 residues. The V gene end was trimmed by 5 bases and the J gene end by 3 bases; junction bases not matched to a gene: 8. CDR3 DNA sequence: TGTGCCAGCAGTCGAGGGACAGGGGGCGCGGACAAAAACATTCAGTACTTC. Its translation is CASSRGTGGADKNIQYF.

This clone was recorded a few times. J is TRBJ2-3 and V is TRBV11-2, with D possibly being TRBD1 or TRBD2 (5 bases each). The germline V gene has CDR1 SGHAT and CDR2 FQNNGV. The CDR3 sequence is 15 residues long. The V gene lost 5 bases and the J gene lost 1 base, with 13 bases spanning the gap. DNA for the CDR3: TGTGCCAGCAGCGGGGGTATGGGCCGCACAGATACGCAGTATTTT. Translating it yields CASSGGMGRTDTQYF.

This clone has only one observation. This chain connects TRBV5-1 to TRBJ2-1, with 7 bases fitting TRBD2. Germline lookup yields CDR1 SGHRS and CDR2 YFSETQ. Trimming cost V 4 bases and J 8 bases; bases outside gene matches: 9. CDR3 length: 14 amino acids. The CDR3 reads CASSALGTNYEQFF. As DNA, the CDR3 is TGCGCCAGCAGCGCGCTCGGGACTAACTATGAGCAGTTCTTC.

Regarding this clone: At the DNA level, this CDR3 is encoded by other sequences in the same sample as well. The chain joins TRBV18 to TRBJ1-1; D perhaps matches TRBD1 (5 bases). The CDR3 totals 13 residues. V was shortened by 2 bases and J by 5 bases, with 9 bases between the two germline ends. Per the germline V gene, CDR1 is KGHSH and CDR2 is LQKENI. CDR3 coding DNA: TGTGCCAGCTCACCAAGGGCAGGGACTGAAGCTTTCTTT. It translates to CASSPRAGTEAFF. The full variable domain, in which reference TRBV18 and TRBJ1-1 provide the parts outside the CDR3, is NAGVMQNPRHLVRRRGQEARLRCSPMKGHSHVYWYRQLPEEGLKFMVYLQKENIIDESGMPKERFSAEFPKEGPSILRIQQVVRGDSAAYFCASSPRAGTEAFFGQGTRLTVV.

This clone was seen a handful of times. This chain connects TRBV28 to TRBJ2-3; D may be TRBD2 (6 bases). Germline CDR1 and CDR2: MDHEN and SYDVKM. The CDR3 has 16 residues. The V end lost 2 bases, the J end lost 0 bases, and 12 bases lay between the germline ends. CDR3 sequence reads: CASSLGGGGSTDTQYF. CDR3 DNA sequence: TGTGCCAGCAGTTTAGGTGGTGGGGGGAGCACAGATACGCAGTATTTT.

The V call is TRBV4-3, the J call TRBJ2-3, with 12 bases identical to TRBD2. After removal of 0 bases from V and 3 bases from J, the junction contained 7 bases not matched to a gene. This CDR3 has 18 residues. Germline-derived CDR1 and CDR2 are LGHNA and YSLEER. CDR3 loop: CASSQDWGGLAGTDTQYF. The CDR3 nucleotides are TGCGCCAGCAGCCAAGATTGGGGGGGACTAGCGGGTACAGATACGCAGTATTTT.

The chain is built from TRBV6-1 and TRBJ1-4, with TRBD1 matching 7 bases. The CDR3 length is 19 residues. Losses at the gene ends were 2 bases for V and 5 bases for J; bases not matched to a gene: 17. Germline V gene sequence: CDR1 MNHNS, CDR2 SASEGT. The CDR3 DNA sequence: TGTGCCAGCAGTGAACGCCGGGACAGCATTCTTCCAATGAATGAAAAACTGTTTTTT. Translated: CASSERRDSILPMNEKLFF.